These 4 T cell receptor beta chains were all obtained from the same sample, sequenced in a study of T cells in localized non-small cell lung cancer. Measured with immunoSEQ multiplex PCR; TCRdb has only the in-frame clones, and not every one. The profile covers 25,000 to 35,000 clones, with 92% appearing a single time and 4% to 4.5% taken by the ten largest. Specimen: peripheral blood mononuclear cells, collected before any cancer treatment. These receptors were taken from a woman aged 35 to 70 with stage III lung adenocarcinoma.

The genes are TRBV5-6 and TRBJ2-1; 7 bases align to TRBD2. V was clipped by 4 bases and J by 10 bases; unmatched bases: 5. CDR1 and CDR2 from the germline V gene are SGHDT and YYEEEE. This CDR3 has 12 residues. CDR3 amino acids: CASSRTRAEQFF. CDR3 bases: TGTGCCAGCAGCCGGACTAGGGCCGAGCAGTTCTTC.

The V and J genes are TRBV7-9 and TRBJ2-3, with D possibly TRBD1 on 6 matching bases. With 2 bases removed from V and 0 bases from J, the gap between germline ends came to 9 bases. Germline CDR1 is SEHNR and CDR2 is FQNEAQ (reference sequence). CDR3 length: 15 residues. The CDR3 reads CASSLIGQSTDTQYF. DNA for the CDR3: TGTGCCAGCAGCTTAATCGGACAGAGCACAGATACGCAGTATTTT.

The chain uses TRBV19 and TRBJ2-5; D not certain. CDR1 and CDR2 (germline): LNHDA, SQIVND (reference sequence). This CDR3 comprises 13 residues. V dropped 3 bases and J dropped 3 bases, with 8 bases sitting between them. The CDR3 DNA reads TGTGCCAGTAGTATCGACACTGAAGAGACCCAGTACTTC. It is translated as CASSIDTEETQYF.

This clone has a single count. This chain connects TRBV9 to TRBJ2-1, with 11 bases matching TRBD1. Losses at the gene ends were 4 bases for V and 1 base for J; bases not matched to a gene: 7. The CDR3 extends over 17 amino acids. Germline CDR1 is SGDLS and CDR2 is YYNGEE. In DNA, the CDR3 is TGTGCCAGCAGCAAGGGACAGGGGGAAATGTCCTACAATGAGCAGTTCTTC. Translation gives CASSKGQGEMSYNEQFF.